The rows below give T cell receptor beta chains drawn from one sample of a study of T cell responses to AZD1222 COVID-19 vaccine. Assay: immunoSEQ multiplex PCR; the TCRdb copy retains only in-frame clones and omits some. This table has 150,000 to 200,000 clones, about 92% appearing once. The sequenced sample was peripheral blood, obtained 28 days after the second AZD1222 dose. Every receptor here comes from an adult who received the AZD1222 COVID-19 vaccine. Each CDR3 is given with its conserved first and last residue. The order of the fields is clone size, D gene, V gene, J gene, CDR3 DNA, CDR3 protein. The D gene is left open where the match is weak. Clone size is given for some rows only: seen once, a few or many times, or a class if the clone is expanded.

size: NA; D: TRBD2; V: TRBV14; J: TRBJ2-1; DNA: TGTGCCAGCACACCCCTAGCGGGGGAGGACTACAATGAGCAGTTCTTC; CDR3: CASTPLAGEDYNEQFF
size: NA; D: TRBD1; V: TRBV5-1; J: TRBJ2-5; DNA: TGCGCCAGCAGCTTGGGGGACAGGGGGCACCAAGAGACCCAGTACTTC; CDR3: CASSLGDRGHQETQYF
size: NA; D: NA; V: TRBV9; J: TRBJ1-6; DNA: TGTGCCAGCAGCGTAGGACAGAATTCACCCCTCCACTTT; CDR3: CASSVGQNSPLHF
size: NA; D: NA; V: TRBV19; J: TRBJ1-2; DNA: TGTGCCAGTAGTCTAGGGGGAGTGGACTATGGCTACACCTTC; CDR3: CASSLGGVDYGYTF
size: NA; D: NA; V: TRBV18; J: TRBJ1-1; DNA: TGTGCCAGCTCACCTCAGAGGGGGAACACTGAAGCTTTCTTT; CDR3: CASSPQRGNTEAFF
size: NA; D: NA; V: TRBV7-4; J: TRBJ1-1; DNA: TGTGCCAGCAGCTTAGATAAGGATAAGAAGAACACTGAAGCTTTCTTT; CDR3: CASSLDKDKKNTEAFF
size: NA; D: NA; V: TRBV3-1/TRBV3-2; J: TRBJ2-1; DNA: TGTGCCAGCAGTCCCGACACCGTCGATGAGCAGTTCTTC; CDR3: CASSPDTVDEQFF
size: NA; D: NA; V: TRBV6-1; J: TRBJ1-5; DNA: TGTGCCAGCAGTGAAGCTAGGGCCCAGCCCCAGCATTTT; CDR3: CASSEARAQPQHF
size: few; D: TRBD1; V: TRBV6-2/TRBV6-3; J: TRBJ2-1; DNA: TGTGCCAGCAGTTACTCCATGGGACAGGGCCGCAATGAGCAGTTCTTC; CDR3: CASSYSMGQGRNEQFF
size: NA; D: NA; V: TRBV4-1; J: TRBJ2-7; DNA: TGCGCCAGCAGCCAAGTGGTTCAGGGGCCTTACGAGCAGTACTTC; CDR3: CASSQVVQGPYEQYF
size: NA; D: NA; V: TRBV27; J: TRBJ1-5; DNA: TGTGCCAGCAGTTTAAGGCAGTTCAATCAGCCCCAGCATTTT; CDR3: CASSLRQFNQPQHF
size: NA; D: TRBD1; V: TRBV28; J: TRBJ1-2; DNA: TGTGCCAGCAGGACAGGGTCACCTTATGGCTACACCTTC; CDR3: CASRTGSPYGYTF
size: NA; D: TRBD1; V: TRBV7-2; J: TRBJ2-1; DNA: TGTGCCAGCAGTAAAAGTCCCGGGACAGGGTACAATGAGCAGTTCTTC; CDR3: CASSKSPGTGYNEQFF
size: NA; D: NA; V: TRBV5-6; J: TRBJ2-7; DNA: TGTGCCAGCAGCTTGGGCCACGAGCAGTACTTC; CDR3: CASSLGHEQYF
size: NA; D: TRBD2; V: TRBV10-2; J: TRBJ2-3; DNA: TGCGCCAGCAAGGGGCCTTTTACTAGCGGGGGGGCCGAAGATACGCAGTATTTT; CDR3: CASKGPFTSGGAEDTQYF
size: once; D: TRBD1; V: TRBV19; J: TRBJ1-4; DNA: TGTGCCAGTACAGGGGGCGCGACTAATGAAAAACTGTTTTTT; CDR3: CASTGGATNEKLFF
size: NA; D: NA; V: TRBV28; J: TRBJ1-4; DNA: TGTGCCAGCAGTTTAGTCGCTAATGAAAAACTGTTTTTT; CDR3: CASSLVANEKLFF
size: NA; D: NA; V: TRBV7-2; J: TRBJ2-2; DNA: TGTGCCAGCAGCTTAGTAGGACGGGATGATAACACCGGGGAGCTGTTTTTT; CDR3: CASSLVGRDDNTGELFF
size: NA; D: NA; V: TRBV27; J: TRBJ1-1; DNA: TGTGCCAGCAGTTTGCGACAGGAAACTGAAGCTTTCTTT; CDR3: CASSLRQETEAFF
size: NA; D: TRBD2; V: TRBV28; J: TRBJ2-1; DNA: TGTGCCAGCAGTCCAAATAGCGGGAGCAATGAGCAGTTCTTC; CDR3: CASSPNSGSNEQFF
size: NA; D: TRBD1; V: TRBV10-2; J: TRBJ1-4; DNA: TGCGCCAGCAGCTCGGGACAGGGAGGCGAAAAACTGTTTTTT; CDR3: CASSSGQGGEKLFF
size: once; D: NA; V: TRBV6-1; J: TRBJ1-5; DNA: TGTGCCAGCAGTGAAGCCGCGTGGTGGGGCAATCAGCCCCAGCATTTT; CDR3: CASSEAAWWGNQPQHF